This TCR beta chain is from a study of cytomegalovirus exposure and HLA in healthy donors. Study overall: Early released data had 65 million to 100 million unique TCRs, all coming from HLA-typed donors.

Germline V CDR1 and CDR2: MNHEY, SVGAGI. The CDR3 sequence is 13 residues long. The ends were cut back, 8 bases at V and 0 bases at J, with 5 bases in the middle. Remarks on this clone: The antigen is unknown.

Study-level findings and limits: HLA alleles showed associations with 16,951 TCR beta sequences in a later analysis, at a 0.05 false discovery rate. As a later analysis showed, a missense DCLRE1C variant was linked to trimming of TCR beta V- and J-genes. DRB1 had the most TCR associations and HLA-C the fewest, a later analysis found, with rates varying by HLA locus.

PCR used 60 Vbeta primers and 13 Jbeta primers. TCRdb's copy holds only in-frame clones and misses some; the assay was immunoSEQ multiplex PCR. The sample includes around 180,000 clones, roughly 80% of them seen just once. The chain combines TRBV6-5 with TRBJ2-6; D gene unclear. The TCR originated in a man aged 25 to 45 in good health and CMV-seropositive. Material: PBMCs. CDR3 nucleotides: TGTGCCAGCCTATCCTCTGGGGCCAACGTCCTGACTTTC. This translates into CASLSSGANVLTF.